What follows are 9 T cell receptor beta chains derived from one specimen sequenced in a study of blood T cell repertoires in COVID-19. Only in-frame clones appear in the TCRdb table, and some are missing; sequencing was by immunoSEQ multiplex PCR. This table has under 250,000 clones, nearly 90% appearing once. The sequenced sample was peripheral blood. The source of these receptors is a man aged 50 or older with COVID-19, enrolled during active disease.

The CDR3 DNA reads as TGTGCCAGCAGCTTGGAAGGGGACTTAACTATTAGCTACACCTTC. It yields the protein CASSLEGDLTISYTF. The V and J genes are TRBV7-6 and TRBJ1-2; possible D gene TRBD1, 5 bases. The germline V gene encodes CDR1 SGHVS and CDR2 FNYEAQ. The germline V and J ends were trimmed by 3 bases and 9 bases, with 20 bases remaining between them. This CDR3 is built from 15 residues.

The chain employs TRBV2 and TRBJ2-7, with a possible D match to TRBD1 (6 bases). Germline CDR1 is SNHLY and CDR2 is FYNNEI. V was shortened by 3 bases and J by 3 bases, with 12 bases between the two germline ends. The CDR3 is 14 residues long. In nucleotides, the CDR3 is TGTGCCAGCAGTGACGACAGGACCAACTACGAGCAGTACTTC. This gives the protein CASSDDRTNYEQYF.

This clone is a singleton in its sample. This chain links TRBV15 with TRBJ1-1; no reliable D call. Looked up from germline, CDR1 is LNHNV and CDR2 is YYDKDF (reference sequence). Between the trimmed V and J ends, which lost 1 base and 1 base, there was a span of 10 bases. This CDR3 region has 15 residues. DNA for the CDR3: TGTGCCACCAGCAGAGTCCACAGAACGAACACTGAAGCTTTCTTT. Residues: CATSRVHRTNTEAFF.

In DNA form, the CDR3 reads TGTGCCAGCAGTGTCTCGAGGGTCTCGAACACCGGGGAGCTGTTTTTT. This encodes CASSVSRVSNTGELFF. V usage is TRBV2 and J usage is TRBJ2-2; the D gene is possibly TRBD2 (5 bases). CDR1 is SNHLY and CDR2 is FYNNEI in the germline V gene. V shed 4 bases and J shed 0 bases, with 12 bases lying between them. The length of the CDR3 is 16 residues.

The V and J genes are TRBV11-3 and TRBJ2-2; perhaps TRBD2 as D (6 bases). The V and J ends lost 5 bases and 5 bases respectively, with 6 bases between them. Germline CDR1 reads SGHNT; CDR2 reads YENEEA. The CDR3 loop spans 12 amino acids. CDR3: CASSGGTGELFF. The DNA of the CDR3 is TGTGCCAGCAGCGGGGGGACCGGGGAGCTGTTTTTT.

V gene TRBV11-1 combines with J gene TRBJ2-1, with 11 positions matching TRBD1. Germline CDR1 and CDR2: SGHAT and FQDESV (reference sequence). The CDR3 length is 14 residues. V gave up 4 bases and J gave up 10 bases; unmatched junction bases: 6. This CDR3 is CASSWDRGSVEQFF. Here the CDR3 DNA reads TGTGCCAGCAGCTGGGACAGGGGGTCAGTGGAGCAGTTCTTC.

This clone was seen only once. The chain uses TRBV5-8 and TRBJ2-7, with TRBD1 matching over 11 bases. Unmatched junction bases numbered 4, after V lost 4 bases and J lost 4 bases. CDR1 and CDR2 from the germline V gene are SGHTS and YDEGEE. This CDR3 has 14 amino acids. The CDR3 sequence is CASSKGQGGYEQYF. CDR3 coding DNA: TGTGCCAGCAGCAAGGGACAGGGGGGTTACGAGCAGTACTTC.

The genes are TRBV7-8 and TRBJ2-5; D ambiguous. The CDR3 sequence is 13 residues long. Trimming stripped 5 bases from V and 5 bases from J, with 12 bases between. CDR1 and CDR2 (germline): SGHVS, FQNEAQ. Here the CDR3 reads CASSQINRETQYF. CDR3 bases: TGTGCCAGCAGCCAGATCAACCGTGAGACCCAGTACTTC.

V usage is TRBV4-2 and J usage is TRBJ1-2; weak D call: TRBD1 (5 bases). Germline values: CDR1 LGHNA, CDR2 YNFKEQ. The CDR3 extends over 19 amino acids. The V and J ends lost 1 base and 0 bases respectively, with 21 bases between them. The CDR3 reads CASSQGVGKGEGSNYGYTF. CDR3 in DNA: TGTGCCAGCAGCCAAGGAGTTGGGAAAGGGGAGGGCTCTAACTATGGCTACACCTTC.